This entry lists 3 T cell receptor beta chains sequenced from one sample in a study of prognosis after radiotherapy for stage I lung cancer. Genomic DNA was subjected to two-round multiplex PCR for amplification of TCR beta CDR3. During first-round PCR, primers specific to each TRBV and TRBJ gene were used. Via MiXCR, TCRdb re-called the multiplex PCR reads, giving one row per CDR3 protein. The top ten hold about a tenth of the sample, which has under 55,000 distinct CDR3 sequences, about 32% seen once. This specimen was PBMCs, taken before or after stereotactic body radiation therapy (not recorded which). These receptors were obtained from a donor aged 50 or older with non-small cell lung cancer.

In regard to this clonotype: This could be a read error, since a much larger clone is one nucleotide away. This chain links TRBV11-3 with TRBJ2-3; 7 bases align to TRBD1. V shed 5 bases and J 6 bases; nucleotides not matched to a gene: 8. The V gene's germline CDR1 is SGHNT and CDR2 YENEEA. This CDR3 has 14 amino acids. CDR3 in amino acids: CASSGGQALDTQYF. DNA for the CDR3: TGTGCCAGCAGCGGAGGACAGGCACTGGATACGCAGTATTTT.

A remark on this clonotype: A much larger clone differs by one base, so this may be a read error. The chain joins TRBV7-7 to TRBJ2-1, with D uncertain. The CDR3 loop spans 15 amino acids. CDR1 and CDR2 (germline): SSHAT, FNYEAQ (reference sequence). CDR3 nucleotides: TGTGCTAGCAGCTTATGTCCCACGGGCTACAATGAGCAGTTCTTC. Protein: CASSLCPTGYNEQFF. The full variable domain, rest sourced from reference TRBV7-7 and TRBJ2-1, is GAGVSQSPRYKVTKRGQDVTLRCDPISSHATLYWYQQALGQGPEFLTYFNYEAQPDKSGLPSDRFSAERPEGSISTLTIQRTEQRDSAMYRCASSLCPTGYNEQFFGPGTRLTVL.

This clonotype was picked up many times. The gene calls are TRBV20-1 and TRBJ1-6, with no clear D. Germline CDR1 and CDR2: DFQATT and SNEGSKA (reference sequence). V was pared by 4 bases and J by 7 bases, with 11 bases between. The CDR3 contains 13 residues. The DNA for the CDR3 is TGCAGTGCTATCCACAGCCGGAATTCACCCCTCCACTTT. Translated: CSAIHSRNSPLHF.